This T cell receptor (beta chain) was captured in a study of shared clonotypes between healthy human individuals (dated by TCRdb to the early 2020s). As for the study more broadly: A couple of women and a few men aged 18 to 49 years were included in the cohort. To increase sequencing depth and limit assay-specific biases, different laboratories used diverse techniques to prepare libraries and sequence TCR repertoires. Per donor, leukapheresis produced somewhere between about 0.85 and 10 billion PBMCs. The study deeply sequenced blood TCR repertoires of about five healthy adults to estimate repertoire size and the extent of clonotype sharing between individuals.

Donors were healthy HIV-negative adults with no recently reported acute infections or vaccinations. Every donor was a Caucasian adult residing in Nashville, Tennessee, USA. For unsorted samples, approximately 84 million PBMCs were counted, and genomic DNA was extracted using the QIAamp DNA Blood Mini kit. Blood was collected by leukapheresis, and PBMCs were isolated by Ficoll-Histopaque density gradient centrifugation and then cryopreserved in liquid nitrogen vapor phase. General conclusions and limits of the study: Based on pairwise subsampling, the degree of clonotype sharing among donors was expected to be affected by sequencing depth. Sampling was restricted to blood, and TCR repertoires in tissue are likely to differ from TCR repertoires in blood. Because the study included a small number of donors, the genetic and exposure-history diversity represented was limited.

This clone has more than one count but fewer than ten. The antigen it recognizes is unknown. Per-nucleotide qualities are absent, and no much larger clonotype sits a single base away. Using the deep immunoSEQ assay, TCR CDR3 regions were amplified from genomic DNA by multiplex PCR. Genomic DNA extracted from each cell subset was distributed evenly over all wells of several immunoSEQ 96-well plates, and each plate served as one replicate. For unsorted PBMC, each replicate PCR was loaded with 300 ng genomic DNA, equivalent to roughly 33,000 T cell genomes. Ten immunoSEQ deep assay plates were used to sequence the unsorted PBMC genomic DNA. The purified libraries were quantified using a Qubit 3.0 fluorometer, sized with a Bioanalyzer 2100, and then quantified again using the KAPA Library Quantification kit. Every immunoSEQ 96-well plate was sequenced on a separate single-read 150-cycle Illumina NextSeq 550 flow cell. On the authors' methods: The immunoSEQ output contained only junctional sequences without quality scores, so filtering could not match that applied to full-length reads. Sequences were annotated with PyIR, a Python wrapper for IgBLAST v1.9, using IMGT germline references to assign V/J genes and CDR3. Reads with weak V/J assignments (E-value above 1e-6), missing CDR3, stop codons, out-of-frame junctions, or ambiguous translated residues were removed. A V3J clonotype was defined by an identical inferred V gene, J gene, and CDR3 amino acid sequence. Percentage overlap between repertoires was computed as shared unique clonotypes divided by the size of the smaller repertoire. RTK rarefaction, the Chao1 estimator, and Recon v2.1 estimates of unobserved clonotypes were used to assess repertoire richness. As stored in TCRdb, this immuneACCESS dataset retains in-frame rearrangements with V and J assigned. A fraction of the clones does not appear; measured against another copy, unresolved V genes explain less than half of the discrepancy, and the remainder lacks a known reason. That table furnishes V, J and clone size, whereas the DNA furnished D and trimming. This sample lists roughly 450,000 clones; about four fifths were detected once. Under 15% of the sample is held by the ten biggest clonotypes.

The sample consisted of PBMCs. The sequence was obtained from a woman in her 40s in good health. Some clones in this sample may be carry-over from other donors' samples.

CDR3 sequence: CASSLGTRENQPQHF. The bases read TGTGCCAGCAGCTTGGGGACAAGGGAAAATCAGCCCCAGCATTTT. This receptor chain uses TRBV11-2 and TRBJ1-5; 6 matching bases give a weak D call of TRBD1. As encoded in the germline V gene, CDR1 is SGHAT while CDR2 is FQNNGV. The junction carries 13 bases between V and J, which are trimmed by 3 bases and 4 bases respectively. The CDR3 sequence holds 15 residues, the cysteine and phenylalanine included. Just the 45-base CDR3 DNA is kept, in frame starting at base 1.